This entry concerns a single T cell receptor (beta chain). Its target is unknown. The second PCR ran about 6 to 11 cycles with a sample-barcoded 5' primer and J-beta primers. TCRdb processed the 5' RACE reads anew with MiXCR; each CDR3 protein has one entry. The sample shows roughly 800,000 distinct CDR3 sequences, 53% of them seen only once. Donor samples were obtained from healthy Caucasian individuals from Russia, aged about 6 to 100. The extraction recovered at least 6 micrograms of total RNA per sample. The source of the sample is a study of blood T cells in healthy people across ages. General study findings and limits: Age advanced and TCR beta diversity per million T cells fell, roughly linearly.

V was clipped by 4 bases and J by 4 bases; unmatched bases: 9. The germline CDR1 and CDR2 sequences are SGHTA and FQGNSA. The CDR3 spans 16 residues. The chain has TRBV7-2 and TRBJ2-3, with 9 bases aligning to TRBD2. Sequencing input: blood. This TCR was sampled from an elderly man in good health. CDR3: CASSSARGGGPDTQYF. CDR3 DNA sequence: TGTGCCAGCAGCTCCGCGCGGGGGGGCGGACCAGATACGCAGTATTTT.